Each of the 22 T cell receptor beta chains below was sequenced from the same sample in a study of blood T cells in healthy people across ages. Sample-barcoded 5' priming and a J-beta primer mix drove a second PCR of about 6 to 11 cycles. TCRdb analysed the 5' RACE reads with MiXCR anew, one entry per CDR3 protein. The sample contains 600,000 to 850,000 distinct CDR3 sequences, roughly 25% of which appear only once. The data also belong to a second study, concerning T cells of mothers and their children.

Sequencing was done on a sample of blood. Receptors were obtained from a boy aged 5-17 years in good health.

V usage is TRBV7-2 and J usage is TRBJ2-7; 7 nucleotides line up with TRBD1. The CDR3 contains 16 residues. Per germline, CDR1 SGHTA and CDR2 FQGNSA. V gave up 5 bases and J gave up 4 bases; unmatched junction bases: 14. CDR3 sequence reads: CASSPSQGVIVYEQYF. CDR3 DNA: TGTGCCAGCAGCCCATCGCAGGGGGTGATAGTGTACGAGCAGTACTTC.

The chain combines TRBV20-1 with TRBJ1-6, with D uncertain. Per the germline V gene, CDR1 is DFQATT and CDR2 is SNEGSKA (reference sequence). The CDR3 runs to 14 residues. V was shortened by 3 bases and J by 7 bases, with 13 bases between the two germline ends. The DNA of the CDR3 is TGCAGTGCTAGTGCAGGTCACCCGAATTCACCCCTCCACTTT. Translation gives CSASAGHPNSPLHF.

The V call is TRBV2, the J call TRBJ1-3, with D perhaps matching TRBD1 (6 bases). With 3 bases removed from V and 9 bases from J, the gap between germline ends came to 15 bases. This CDR3 spans 14 amino acids. Germline V CDR1 and CDR2: SNHLY, FYNNEI. The CDR3 DNA is TGTGCCAGCAGTGAGCAGGGGCTCGAAAGCACCATATATTTT. This sequence encodes CASSEQGLESTIYF.

This clonotype turned up a few times. This chain uses TRBV29-1 with TRBJ2-3; 8 nucleotides line up with TRBD2. The CDR3 runs to 16 residues. The germline CDR1 and CDR2 sequences are SQVTM and ANQGSEA. Trimming removed 5 bases from V and 5 bases from J; junction bases left unmatched: 15. The CDR3 DNA sequence: TGCAGCGTTTTCGGTCTAGCGGGCAATTACGAAGATACGCAGTATTTT. Protein sequence: CSVFGLAGNYEDTQYF.

The chain carries TRBV3-1 and TRBJ2-7, with D perhaps given as TRBD1 or TRBD2 (6 bases each). CDR1 is LGHDT, CDR2 YNNKEL, per germline (reference sequence). The CDR3 runs 15 residues. V dropped 0 bases and J dropped 3 bases, with 12 bases sitting between them. The CDR3 DNA follows: TGTGCCAGCAGCCAAGAACGGGGGCGTCACTACGAGCAGTACTTC. Its translation: CASSQERGRHYEQYF.

The chain carries TRBV5-5 and TRBJ2-5, with D maybe TRBD2 (5 bases). The DNA matches TRBJ2-1 better at its end, which makes the J call doubtful. CDR1 is SGHKS and CDR2 is YYEKEE in the germline V gene (reference sequence). The CDR3 length is 16 residues. Written as DNA, the CDR3 is TGTGCCAGCAGCGATTTAGAGGGCAGCTCCTACAATGAGCAGTTCTTC. It yields the protein CASSDLEGSSYNEQFF.

This clonotype has just a few counts. The V and J genes are TRBV7-9 and TRBJ2-5, with 7 bases aligning to TRBD2. TRBJ2-1 matches the DNA end more closely, so the J call is doubtful. Germline lookup yields CDR1 SEHNR and CDR2 FQNEAQ (reference sequence). This CDR3 has 15 amino acids. CDR3 loop: CASSAGPAGNNEQFF. For the CDR3, the DNA is TGTGCCAGCAGCGCGGGACCAGCGGGAAACAATGAGCAGTTCTTC.

V is TRBV5-1 and J is TRBJ2-5; TRBD2 aligns across 14 bases. CDR3 size: 18 residues. Per germline, CDR1 SGHRS and CDR2 YFSETQ. V dropped 1 base and J dropped 0; count of bases not matched to a gene: 5. Here the CDR3 reads CASSLRTSGGQYQETQYF. The CDR3 DNA reads as TGCGCCAGCAGCTTGAGGACTAGCGGGGGGCAGTACCAAGAGACCCAGTACTTC.

V usage is TRBV20-1 and J usage is TRBJ2-7; 9 positions match TRBD1. The J call may be in error: the DNA end matches TRBJ2-5 better. This CDR3 has 14 amino acids. The germline CDR1 and CDR2 sequences are DFQATT and SNEGSKA (reference sequence). CDR3 sequence reads: CSAFGTGRKETQYF. The DNA for the CDR3 is TGCAGTGCTTTCGGGACAGGGAGGAAAGAGACCCAGTACTTC.

This clonotype has more than one count but fewer than ten. The chain employs TRBV5-1 and TRBJ2-1, with 10 bases identical to TRBD1. This CDR3 comprises 15 residues. Trimming removed 4 bases from V and 7 bases from J; junction bases left unmatched: 8. CDR1 and CDR2 from the germline V gene are SGHRS and YFSETQ. The CDR3 DNA follows: TGCGCCAGCAGCAGCAGACAGGGGGCTATGAATGAGCAGTTCTTC. As protein: CASSSRQGAMNEQFF.

This chain uses TRBV9 with TRBJ1-2; D ambiguous. Trimming stripped 0 bases from V and 4 bases from J, with 10 bases between. Germline CDR1 SGDLS, CDR2 YYNGEE. This CDR3 spans 14 amino acids. The CDR3 nucleotides are TGTGCCAGCAGCGTAGCTGATAGCCCCTATGGCTACACCTTC. Its translation is CASSVADSPYGYTF.

The V gene is TRBV2, the J gene TRBJ2-5, with no clear D. CDR1 and CDR2 from the germline V gene are SNHLY and FYNNEI. The CDR3 spans 13 residues. V lost 2 bases and J 5 bases, leaving 9 bases between the germline ends. CDR3 coding DNA: TGTGCCAGCAGTGAAAACTACCGGGAGACCCAGTACTTC. Translating it yields CASSENYRETQYF.

The chain employs TRBV28 and TRBJ1-5, with a possible D match to TRBD1 (6 bases). The germline CDR1 and CDR2 sequences are MDHEN and SYDVKM. This CDR3 has 14 amino acids. The V end was cut by 3 bases, the J end by 7 bases, with 13 bases between. The CDR3 protein is CASSFPGAGQPQHF. Here the CDR3 DNA reads TGTGCCAGCAGTTTCCCAGGGGCCGGGCAGCCCCAGCATTTT.

This clonotype was seen only a few times. The CDR3: CASSKANSPLHF. CDR3 sequence (DNA): TGTGCCAGCAGCAAGGCGAATTCACCCCTCCACTTT. The chain employs TRBV28 and TRBJ1-6; D not resolved. Germline-derived CDR1 and CDR2 are MDHEN and SYDVKM. The CDR3 has 12 amino acids. The germline V and J ends were trimmed by 6 bases and 7 bases, with 7 bases remaining between them. Complete variable domain (other parts from reference TRBV28 and TRBJ1-6): DVKVTQSSRYLVKRTGEKVFLECVQDMDHENMFWYRQDPGLGLRLIYFSYDVKMKEKGDIPEGYSVSREKKERFSLILESASTNQTSMYLCASSKANSPLHFGNGTRLTVT.

Ten or more counts support this clonotype. This chain connects TRBV10-3 to TRBJ2-1; D is unresolved. V shed 2 bases and J shed 3 bases, with 5 bases lying between them. Germline loops: CDR1 ENHRY, CDR2 SYGVKD. The CDR3 is 13 amino acids. In DNA form, the CDR3 reads TGTGCCATCAGTGAGCAAGGCTACAATGAGCAGTTCTTC. It translates to CAISEQGYNEQFF.

This clonotype was counted only a few times. J is TRBJ1-1 and V is TRBV28, with 8 bases lining up with TRBD1. The CDR3 has 14 residues. Germline V gene sequence: CDR1 MDHEN, CDR2 SYDVKM. The ends lost 6 bases at V and 4 bases at J; junction bases unmatched: 7. The CDR3 region has the DNA TGTGCCAGCAGCAAGACAGGGGAATCCACTGAAGCTTTCTTT. This sequence encodes CASSKTGESTEAFF.

This clonotype was seen a handful of times. CDR3 in amino acids: CASSQVTGRVTQYF. For the CDR3, the DNA is TGTGCCAGCAGCCAAGTAACAGGGAGAGTGACCCAGTACTTC. The chain combines TRBV14 with TRBJ2-1; TRBD1 is a possible D gene (6 bases). The assigned J gene may be wrong: the sequence end matches TRBJ2-5 better. From germline, CDR1 is SGHDN and CDR2 FVKESK. CDR3 size: 14 residues.

This clonotype was seen a few times. This chain joins TRBV28 and TRBJ2-1; 10 nucleotides align to TRBD2. The J call may be in error: the DNA end matches TRBJ2-5 better. Germline V lookup: CDR1 MDHEN, CDR2 SYDVKM. The CDR3 is 17 amino acids. The CDR3, as DNA: TGTGCCAGCAGTCGGCTAGCGGGAGTTAATCGGGAAGAGACCCAGTACTTC. It codes for CASSRLAGVNREETQYF.

The gene calls are TRBV29-1 and TRBJ2-3; no clear D. CDR3 length equals 11 residues. The V end was cut by 7 bases, the J end by 3 bases, with 8 bases between. Per germline, CDR1 SQVTM and CDR2 ANQGSEA. The CDR3 coding sequence is TGCAGCGGTGAGAGTACAGATACGCAGTATTTT. Residues: CSGESTDTQYF.

This clonotype was counted many times. This chain connects TRBV7-2 to TRBJ1-4; D gene ambiguous. Germline V gene sequence: CDR1 SGHTA, CDR2 FQGNSA. The CDR3 has 15 residues. V was trimmed by 5 bases and J by 7 bases, leaving 17 bases between them. Here the CDR3 DNA reads TGTGCCAGCAGCCCCTCTTGGGGAGCGGGTGAAAAACTGTTTTTT. Its protein is CASSPSWGAGEKLFF.

The chain carries TRBV28 and TRBJ2-5; D is ambiguous. The CDR3 runs 14 residues. V gave up 7 bases and J gave up 2 bases, with 14 bases separating them. Germline-derived CDR1 and CDR2 are MDHEN and SYDVKM. Written as DNA, the CDR3 is TGTGCCAGCACCGCGGAGTATGTTCAAGAGACCCAGTACTTC. This gives the protein CASTAEYVQETQYF. Together with reference TRBV28 and TRBJ2-5, the CDR3 gives the full variable domain: DVKVTQSSRYLVKRTGEKVFLECVQDMDHENMFWYRQDPGLGLRLIYFSYDVKMKEKGDIPEGYSVSREKKERFSLILESASTNQTSMYLCASTAEYVQETQYFGPGTRLLVL.

The rearrangement uses TRBV28 and TRBJ2-1, with D maybe TRBD2 (5 bases). CDR3 length equals 14 residues. Germline V CDR1 and CDR2: MDHEN, SYDVKM. V was cut by 6 bases and J by 4 bases, with 13 bases left in between. The CDR3 is CASSTSRVYNEQFF. As DNA, the CDR3 is TGTGCCAGCAGCACTAGTCGGGTTTACAATGAGCAGTTCTTC.